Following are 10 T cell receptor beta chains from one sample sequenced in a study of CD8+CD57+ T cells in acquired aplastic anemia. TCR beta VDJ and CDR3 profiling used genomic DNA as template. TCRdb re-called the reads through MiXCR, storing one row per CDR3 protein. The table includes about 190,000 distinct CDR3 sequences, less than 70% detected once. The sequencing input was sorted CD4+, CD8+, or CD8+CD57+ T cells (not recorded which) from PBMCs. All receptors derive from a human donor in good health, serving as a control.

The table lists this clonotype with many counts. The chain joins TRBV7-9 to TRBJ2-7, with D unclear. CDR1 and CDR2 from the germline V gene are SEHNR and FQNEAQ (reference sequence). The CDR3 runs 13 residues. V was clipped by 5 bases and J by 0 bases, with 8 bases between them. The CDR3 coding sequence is TGTGCCAGCAGCCCGAGGAGCTCCTACGAGCAGTACTTC. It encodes CASSPRSSYEQYF. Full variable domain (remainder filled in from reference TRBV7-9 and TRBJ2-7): DTGVSQNPRHKITKRGQNVTFRCDPISEHNRLYWYRQTLGQGPEFLTYFQNEAQLEKSRLLSDRFSAERPKGSFSTLEIQRTEQGDSAMYLCASSPRSSYEQYFGPGTRLTVT.

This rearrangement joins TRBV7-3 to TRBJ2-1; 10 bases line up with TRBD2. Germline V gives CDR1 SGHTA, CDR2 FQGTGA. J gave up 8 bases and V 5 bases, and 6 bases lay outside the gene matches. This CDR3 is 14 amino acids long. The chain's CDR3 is CASSPSGGVDEQFF. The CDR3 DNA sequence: TGTGCCAGCAGCCCCAGCGGGGGGGTCGATGAGCAGTTCTTC.

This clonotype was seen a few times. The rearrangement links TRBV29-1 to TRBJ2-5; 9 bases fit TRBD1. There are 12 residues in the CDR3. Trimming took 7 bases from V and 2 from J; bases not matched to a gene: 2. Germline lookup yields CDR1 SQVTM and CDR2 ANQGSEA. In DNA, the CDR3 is TGCAGCGCCGGGACAGGGCAAGAGACCCAGTACTTC. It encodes CSAGTGQETQYF.

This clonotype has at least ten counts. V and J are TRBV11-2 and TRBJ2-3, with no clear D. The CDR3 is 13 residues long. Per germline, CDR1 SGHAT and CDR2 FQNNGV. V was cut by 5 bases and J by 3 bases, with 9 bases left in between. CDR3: CASSLRHTDTQYF. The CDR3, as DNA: TGTGCCAGCAGCCTCAGACATACAGATACGCAGTATTTT.

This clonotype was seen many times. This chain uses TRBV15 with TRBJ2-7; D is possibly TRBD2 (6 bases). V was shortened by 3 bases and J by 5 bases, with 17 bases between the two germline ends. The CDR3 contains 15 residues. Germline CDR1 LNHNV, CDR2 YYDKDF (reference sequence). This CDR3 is CATSSASGVFNEQYF. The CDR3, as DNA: TGTGCCACCAGCAGTGCCTCGGGGGTATTCAACGAGCAGTACTTC.

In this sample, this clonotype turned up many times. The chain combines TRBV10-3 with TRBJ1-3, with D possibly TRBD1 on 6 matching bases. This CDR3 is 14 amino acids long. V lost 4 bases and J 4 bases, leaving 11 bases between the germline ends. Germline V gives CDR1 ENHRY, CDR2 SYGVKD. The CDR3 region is CAISGPGEGNTIYF. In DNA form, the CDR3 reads TGTGCCATCAGTGGCCCAGGGGAAGGAAACACCATATATTTT.

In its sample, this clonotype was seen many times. DNA for the CDR3: TGCGCCAGCAGCCAAGATATGGGGGGAGTGGGCACTGAAGCTTTCTTT. Its protein product is CASSQDMGGVGTEAFF. J is TRBJ1-1 and V is TRBV4-3; weak D call: TRBD1 (5 bases). With 0 bases removed from V and 4 bases from J, the gap between germline ends came to 15 bases. The germline gives CDR1 LGHNA, CDR2 YSLEER. The CDR3 runs to 16 residues.

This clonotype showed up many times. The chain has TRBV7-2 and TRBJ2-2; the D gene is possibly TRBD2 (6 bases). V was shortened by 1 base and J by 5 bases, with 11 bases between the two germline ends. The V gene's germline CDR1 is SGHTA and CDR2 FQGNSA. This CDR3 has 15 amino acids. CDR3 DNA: TGTGCCAGCAGCTTAGGGCTAGCGAGGACCGGGGAGCTGTTTTTT. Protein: CASSLGLARTGELFF. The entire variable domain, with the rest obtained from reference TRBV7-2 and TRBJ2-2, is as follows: GAGVSQSPSNKVTEKGKDVELRCDPISGHTALYWYRQSLGQGLEFLIYFQGNSAPDKSGLPSDRFSAERTGGSVSTLTIQRTQQEDSAVYLCASSLGLARTGELFFGEGSRLTVL.

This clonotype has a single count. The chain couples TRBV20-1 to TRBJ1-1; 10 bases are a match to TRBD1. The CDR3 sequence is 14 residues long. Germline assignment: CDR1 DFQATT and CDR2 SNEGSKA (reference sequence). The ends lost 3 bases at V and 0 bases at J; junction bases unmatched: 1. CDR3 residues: CSARTGGVNTEAFF. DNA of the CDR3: TGCAGTGCTAGGACAGGGGGCGTGAACACTGAAGCTTTCTTT.

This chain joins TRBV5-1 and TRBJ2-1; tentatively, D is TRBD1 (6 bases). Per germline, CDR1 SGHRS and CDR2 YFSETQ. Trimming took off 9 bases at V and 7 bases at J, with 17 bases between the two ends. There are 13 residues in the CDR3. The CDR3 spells CATNVGAQNEQFF. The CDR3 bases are TGCGCCACCAACGTGGGGGCGCAGAATGAGCAGTTCTTC.